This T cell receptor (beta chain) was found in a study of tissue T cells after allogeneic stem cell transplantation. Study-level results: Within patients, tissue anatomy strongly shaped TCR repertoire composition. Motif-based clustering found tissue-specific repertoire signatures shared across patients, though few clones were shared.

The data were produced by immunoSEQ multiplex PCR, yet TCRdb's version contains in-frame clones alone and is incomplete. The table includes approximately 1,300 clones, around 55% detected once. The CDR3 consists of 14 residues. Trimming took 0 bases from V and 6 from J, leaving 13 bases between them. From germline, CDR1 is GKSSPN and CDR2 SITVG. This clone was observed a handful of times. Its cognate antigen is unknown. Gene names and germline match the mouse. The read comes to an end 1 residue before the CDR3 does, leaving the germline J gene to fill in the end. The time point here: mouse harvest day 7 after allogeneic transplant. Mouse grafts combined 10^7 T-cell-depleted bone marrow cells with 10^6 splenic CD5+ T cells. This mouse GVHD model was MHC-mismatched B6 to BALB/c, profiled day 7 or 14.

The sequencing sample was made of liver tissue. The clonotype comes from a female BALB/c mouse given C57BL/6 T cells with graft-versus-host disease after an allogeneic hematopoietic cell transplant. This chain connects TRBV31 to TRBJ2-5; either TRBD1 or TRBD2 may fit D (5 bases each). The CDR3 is CAWSLEGQSDTQYF. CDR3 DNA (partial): TGTGCCTGGAGTCTAGAGGGGCAGAGTGACACCCAGTAC.